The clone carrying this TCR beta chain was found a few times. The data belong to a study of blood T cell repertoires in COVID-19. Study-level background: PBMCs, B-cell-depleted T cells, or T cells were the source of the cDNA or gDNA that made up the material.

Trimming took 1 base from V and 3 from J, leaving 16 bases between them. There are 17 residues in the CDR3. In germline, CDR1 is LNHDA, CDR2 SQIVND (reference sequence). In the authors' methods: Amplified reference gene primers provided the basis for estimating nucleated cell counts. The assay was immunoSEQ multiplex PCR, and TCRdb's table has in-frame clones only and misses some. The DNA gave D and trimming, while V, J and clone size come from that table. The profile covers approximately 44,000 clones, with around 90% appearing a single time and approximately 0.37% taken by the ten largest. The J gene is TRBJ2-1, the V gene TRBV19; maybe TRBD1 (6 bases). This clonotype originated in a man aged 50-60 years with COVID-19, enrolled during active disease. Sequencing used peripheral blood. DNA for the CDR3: TGTGCCAGTAGTATAGTCGAGGGTGACAGGCGCTACAATGAGCAGTTCTTC. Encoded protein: CASSIVEGDRRYNEQFF.